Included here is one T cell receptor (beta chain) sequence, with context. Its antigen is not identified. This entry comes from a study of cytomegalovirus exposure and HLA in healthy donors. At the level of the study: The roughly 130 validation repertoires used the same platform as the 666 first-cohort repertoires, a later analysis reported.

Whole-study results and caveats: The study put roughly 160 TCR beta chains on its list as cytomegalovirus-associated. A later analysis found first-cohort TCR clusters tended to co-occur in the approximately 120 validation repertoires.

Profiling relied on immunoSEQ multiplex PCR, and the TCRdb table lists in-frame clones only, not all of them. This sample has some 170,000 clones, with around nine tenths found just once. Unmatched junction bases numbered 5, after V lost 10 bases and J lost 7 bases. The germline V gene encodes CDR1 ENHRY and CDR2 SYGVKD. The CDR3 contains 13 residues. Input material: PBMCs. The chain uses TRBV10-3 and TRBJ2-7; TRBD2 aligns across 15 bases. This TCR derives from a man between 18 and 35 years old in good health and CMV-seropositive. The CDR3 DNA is TGTGCCAGTGGACTAGCGGGAGGGCGAGAGCAGTACTTC. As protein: CASGLAGGREQYF.